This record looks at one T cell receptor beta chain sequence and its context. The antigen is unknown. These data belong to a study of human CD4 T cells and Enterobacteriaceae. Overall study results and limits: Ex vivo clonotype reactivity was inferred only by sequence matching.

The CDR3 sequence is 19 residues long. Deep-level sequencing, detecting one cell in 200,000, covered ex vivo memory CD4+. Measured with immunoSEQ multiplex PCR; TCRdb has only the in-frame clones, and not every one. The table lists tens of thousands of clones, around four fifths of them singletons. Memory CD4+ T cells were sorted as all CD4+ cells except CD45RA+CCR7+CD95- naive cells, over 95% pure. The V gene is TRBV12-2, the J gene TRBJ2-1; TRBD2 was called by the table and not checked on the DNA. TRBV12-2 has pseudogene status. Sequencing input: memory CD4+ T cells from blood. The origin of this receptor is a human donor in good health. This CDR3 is CASRLRLGGRDFRYNEQFF. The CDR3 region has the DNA TGTGCAAGTCGCTTACGACTCGGGGGGCGGGACTTCCGATACAATGAGCAGTTCTTC.